A single sample gave rise to the 5 T cell receptor beta chains below, sequenced in a study of T cells in Graves' hyperthyroidism and ophthalmopathy. Amplified regions were TCR beta CDR3 sequences from RNA transcripts. First-round RT-PCR with HTBI primers amplified the TCR CDR3 region. TCRdb reanalysed the multiplex PCR reads using MiXCR and keeps one entry per CDR3 protein. The data hold 480,000 or so distinct CDR3 sequences, with 46% observed a single time. Specimen: peripheral blood or thyroid tissue (not recorded which). The origin of the receptors is an adult woman with Graves' disease, either hyperthyroidism or ophthalmopathy (not recorded which).

The genes are TRBV2 and TRBJ1-5; 7 nucleotides align to TRBD1. Germline CDR1 SNHLY, CDR2 FYNNEI. This CDR3 has 13 amino acids. The V and J ends lost 11 bases and 2 bases, in that order; junction bases with no gene match: 6. The CDR3 nucleotides read TGTGCCGAGGGGGCGTATGGCAATCAGCCCCAGCATTTT. Encoded protein: CAEGAYGNQPQHF. Full variable domain (rest looked up from reference TRBV2 and TRBJ1-5): EPEVTQTPSHQVTQMGQEVILRCVPISNHLYFYWYRQILGQKVEFLVSFYNNEISEKSEIFDDQFSVERPDGSNFTLKIRSTKLEDSAMYFCAEGAYGNQPQHFGDGTRLSIL.

This clonotype was recorded at least ten times. The rearrangement links TRBV7-2 to TRBJ1-1; D gene unclear. The CDR3 is 16 amino acids. V was clipped by 1 base and J by 2 bases, with 14 bases between them. CDR1 and CDR2 (germline): SGHTA, FQGNSA. CDR3 nucleotides: TGTGCCAGCAGCTTAGAGGCTCTGGTTGGCAACACTGAAGCTTTCTTT. It encodes CASSLEALVGNTEAFF.

This clonotype showed up many times. The chain combines TRBV28 with TRBJ1-2; TRBD1 matches at 8 bases. V was pared by 5 bases and J by 5 bases, with 7 bases of the junction left unmatched. The CDR3 totals 14 residues. The germline gives CDR1 MDHEN, CDR2 SYDVKM. The CDR3 coding sequence is TGTGCCAGCAGTACGACAGGGGTCGGATATGGCTACACCTTC. Translated, it gives CASSTTGVGYGYTF.

The chain recombines TRBV19 with TRBJ1-1, with D tentatively TRBD1 (6 bases). The length of the CDR3 is 15 residues. Germline lookup yields CDR1 LNHDA and CDR2 SQIVND (reference sequence). Trimming left V 8 bases short and J 5 bases short, with 21 bases between. CDR3 loop: CASLPRGWGDTEAFF. CDR3 DNA: TGTGCCAGTCTCCCCAGGGGATGGGGAGATACTGAAGCTTTCTTT.

The chain uses TRBV7-9 and TRBJ2-5; D is possibly TRBD1 or TRBD2 (6 bases each). Germline loops: CDR1 SEHNR, CDR2 FQNEAQ (reference sequence). V lost 1 base, J lost 2 bases, and 14 bases lay in between. The CDR3 has 16 residues. This CDR3 is CASSLDSGGQQETQYF. The DNA of the CDR3 is TGTGCCAGCAGCTTAGATTCCGGGGGACAACAAGAGACCCAGTACTTC.